This passage covers 31 T cell receptor beta chains from one sample sequenced in a study of T cell responses to AZD1222 COVID-19 vaccine. The method was immunoSEQ multiplex PCR; TCRdb's version includes in-frame clones alone and lacks a portion of them. Of about 150,000 clones listed, around 91% are singletons. The source was peripheral blood, collected 28 days after the second AZD1222 dose. These receptors all stem from an adult who received the AZD1222 COVID-19 vaccine.

V gene TRBV30 combines with J gene TRBJ1-3, with D hard to call. V was trimmed by 3 bases and J by 0 bases, leaving 6 bases between them. Germline CDR1 and CDR2: GTSNPN and SVGIG (reference sequence). This CDR3 is built from 13 residues. CDR3 nucleotide sequence: TGTGCCTGGAGCCTAAGCTCTGGAAACACCATATATTTT. Its translation is CAWSLSSGNTIYF.

This clone is a singleton in its sample. The chain has TRBV6-2 or TRBV6-3 and TRBJ2-7, with 9 bases aligning to TRBD2. The CDR3 runs 17 residues. The germline V gene encodes CDR1 MNHEY and CDR2 SVGEGT. V gave up 2 bases and J gave up 3 bases; unmatched junction bases: 11. CDR3 DNA sequence: TGTGCCAGCAGTTACGGGAGGTCTAGCGGGGCGATCTACGAGCAGTACTTC. Encoded protein: CASSYGRSSGAIYEQYF.

The chain combines TRBV6-5 with TRBJ1-4, with D hard to call. CDR1 MNHEY and CDR2 SVGAGI come from the germline V gene. Trimming took 4 bases from V and 3 from J, leaving 6 bases between them. This CDR3 has 13 residues. CDR3 in DNA: TGTGCCAGCAGTTCCGGCCCTAATGAAAAACTGTTTTTT. It specifies CASSSGPNEKLFF.

In DNA form, the CDR3 reads TGTGCCAGCAGCTCCCCCGACAGGGGGAACGGTGAAGCTTTCTTT. It translates to CASSSPDRGNGEAFF. The chain has TRBV27 and TRBJ1-1; the match to TRBD1 covers 9 bases. CDR3 size: 15 residues. V dropped 6 bases and J dropped 7; count of bases not matched to a gene: 12. Germline CDR1 and CDR2: MNHEY and SMNVEV (reference sequence).

Worth noting for this clone: The same CDR3 is also encoded by other DNA sequences in this sample. The gene calls are TRBV7-6 and TRBJ1-4; 8 bases fit TRBD1. The V gene end was trimmed by 5 bases and the J gene end by 4 bases; junction bases not matched to a gene: 6. The CDR3 covers 15 residues. Germline lookup yields CDR1 SGHVS and CDR2 FNYEAQ. The CDR3, as DNA: TGTGCCAGCAGCCTGGACAGGGCTTTTAATGAAAAACTGTTTTTT. Translation gives CASSLDRAFNEKLFF.

V gene TRBV6-5 combines with J gene TRBJ2-7, with TRBD2 matching over 7 bases. This CDR3 has 12 residues. J lost 11 bases, V lost 3 bases, and 7 bases had no gene match. From germline, CDR1 is MNHEY and CDR2 SVGAGI. The CDR3: CASSYGGVAEYF. For the CDR3, the DNA is TGTGCCAGCAGTTATGGGGGGGTAGCAGAGTACTTC.

The rearrangement uses TRBV9 and TRBJ2-5, with a tentative D call TRBD2 (5 bases). The CDR3 is 14 amino acids. The V and J ends lost 0 bases and 5 bases respectively, with 11 bases between them. Germline values: CDR1 SGDLS, CDR2 YYNGEE. CDR3 DNA: TGTGCCAGCAGCGTAGAAAGTACGGGGGAGACCCAGTACTTC. Translating it yields CASSVESTGETQYF.

The chain recombines TRBV7-2 with TRBJ2-7; TRBD2 matches 10 bases. CDR3 length equals 15 residues. After removal of 1 base from V and 2 bases from J, the junction contained 2 bases not matched to a gene. Germline V lookup: CDR1 SGHTA, CDR2 FQGNSA. CDR3 amino acids: CASSLEAGGPYEQYF. DNA for the CDR3: TGTGCCAGCAGCTTAGAAGCGGGAGGGCCCTACGAGCAGTACTTC.

In its sample, this clone was seen a few times. V gene TRBV4-1 combines with J gene TRBJ2-5; 9 bases line up with TRBD2. This CDR3 comprises 17 residues. V dropped 3 bases and J dropped 5; count of bases not matched to a gene: 13. Germline CDR1 is MGHRA and CDR2 is YSYEKL. CDR3 protein: CASSHIKRGERTETQYF. CDR3 DNA: TGCGCCAGCAGCCACATAAAGCGGGGGGAAAGAACGGAGACCCAGTACTTC.

The chain links TRBV6-6 to TRBJ1-3, with D tentatively TRBD1 (6 bases). The CDR3 spans 15 residues. Germline V gene data show CDR1 as MNHNY and CDR2 as SVGAGI (reference sequence). Deletions cut 6 bases from V and 5 bases from J, with 17 bases between. The CDR3 DNA reads as TGTGCCAGCAGGGCCGACGGGGGGCTAAGAAACACCATATATTTT. Protein sequence: CASRADGGLRNTIYF.

The V gene is TRBV19, the J gene TRBJ1-4, with TRBD1 matching over 8 bases. Germline V gene lookup returns CDR1 LNHDA and CDR2 SQIVND (reference sequence). The V and J ends lost 9 bases and 6 bases, in that order; junction bases with no gene match: 12. This CDR3 has 15 residues. CDR3 nucleotides: TGTGCCAGCTCCACGACAGGGGACGTATATGAAAAACTGTTTTTT. This sequence encodes CASSTTGDVYEKLFF.

The chain recombines TRBV7-2 with TRBJ2-3; D is ambiguous. With 4 bases removed from V and 4 bases from J, the gap between germline ends came to 9 bases. CDR1 SGHTA and CDR2 FQGNSA come from the germline V gene. This CDR3 is built from 13 residues. The CDR3 spells CASSSYRADTQYF. For the CDR3, the DNA is TGTGCCAGCAGCTCTTATCGGGCAGATACGCAGTATTTT.

The gene calls are TRBV27 and TRBJ2-7; TRBD1 or TRBD2 may be the D gene (6 bases each). The germline CDR1 and CDR2 sequences are MNHEY and SMNVEV (reference sequence). This CDR3 region has 15 residues. V lost 6 bases and J 0 bases, leaving 15 bases between the germline ends. The CDR3 DNA reads TGTGCCAGCAGGCAAGGGGGGACCCTCTCCTACGAGCAGTACTTC. Its protein is CASRQGGTLSYEQYF.

The chain carries TRBV27 and TRBJ2-3, with a tentative D call TRBD1 (5 bases). This CDR3 has 19 amino acids. Between the trimmed V and J ends, which lost 8 bases and 0 bases, there was a span of 27 bases. Germline V lookup: CDR1 MNHEY, CDR2 SMNVEV (reference sequence). The CDR3 region has the DNA TGTGCCAGCCATCGCCGATTAGGGCAGGGATTCTATAGCACAGATACGCAGTATTTT. Protein: CASHRRLGQGFYSTDTQYF.

The rearrangement uses TRBV27 and TRBJ2-7, with D tentatively TRBD2 (6 bases). The CDR3 spans 12 residues. V lost 11 bases and J 7 bases, leaving 18 bases between the germline ends. The V gene's germline CDR1 is MNHEY and CDR2 SMNVEV (reference sequence). The CDR3 DNA reads as TGTGCCTCCACGGCGGGACTCGGAGAGCAGTACTTC. Its protein is CASTAGLGEQYF.

The chain uses TRBV7-2 and TRBJ1-3; tentatively, D is TRBD1 (5 bases). This CDR3 region has 16 residues. V was pared by 5 bases and J by 0 bases, with 14 bases between. Per germline, CDR1 SGHTA and CDR2 FQGNSA. The CDR3 DNA sequence: TGTGCCAGCAGCAGGCAGGGATCTAACTCTGGAAACACCATATATTTT. Its translation is CASSRQGSNSGNTIYF.

The J gene is TRBJ1-2, the V gene TRBV5-1, with D hard to call. Trimming pared 5 bases from V and 5 bases from J, leaving 16 bases between. CDR3 length: 14 residues. The germline V gene encodes CDR1 SGHRS and CDR2 YFSETQ. This CDR3 reads CASRHPSPEYGYTF. CDR3 in DNA: TGCGCCAGCAGACACCCGAGCCCGGAGTATGGCTACACCTTC.

The J gene is TRBJ1-2, the V gene TRBV4-1; D not resolved. The CDR3 is 13 amino acids. V was cut by 0 bases and J by 6 bases, with 8 bases left in between. Germline V lookup: CDR1 MGHRA, CDR2 YSYEKL. CDR3 DNA: TGCGCCAGCAGCCAAGAAGTCAGCCATGGCTACACCTTC. Translated, it gives CASSQEVSHGYTF.

The chain employs TRBV7-3 and TRBJ2-7, with D unresolved. V was pared by 5 bases and J by 0 bases, with 11 bases between. The CDR3 runs to 14 residues. Germline V lookup: CDR1 SGHTA, CDR2 FQGTGA. The CDR3 region has the DNA TGTGCCAGCAGCCCCACCCAGAGCTCCTACGAGCAGTACTTC. Translation gives CASSPTQSSYEQYF.

V usage is TRBV6-4 and J usage is TRBJ1-3; no clear D. The CDR3 contains 15 residues. Germline-derived CDR1 and CDR2 are MRHNA and SNTAGT. V lost 8 bases, J lost 4 bases, and 18 bases lay in between. The CDR3 nucleotides are TGTGCCAGCTTAAATCCAATGGGGAAGGGAAACACCATATATTTT. Its protein product is CASLNPMGKGNTIYF.

The chain combines TRBV6-4 with TRBJ2-1, with D unclear. The CDR3 has 16 residues. The germline V and J ends were trimmed by 3 bases and 0 bases, with 12 bases remaining between them. Germline V gene sequence: CDR1 MRHNA, CDR2 SNTAGT. The CDR3 region has the DNA TGTGCCAGCAGTGAGCAGGTACAGAGCTCCTACAATGAGCAGTTCTTC. Its translation: CASSEQVQSSYNEQFF.

The rearrangement uses TRBV3-1 (or the pseudogene TRBV3-2) and TRBJ2-3; 7 nucleotides align to TRBD2. In germline, CDR1 is LGHDT, CDR2 YNNKEL (reference sequence). This CDR3 contains 15 residues. J gave up 2 bases and V 0 bases, and 2 bases lay outside the gene matches. CDR3 coding DNA: TGTGCCAGCAGCCAAGATTGGGACTACACAGATACGCAGTATTTT. Its translation: CASSQDWDYTDTQYF.

J is TRBJ1-1 and V is TRBV28; TRBD1 matches 7 bases. Germline CDR1 is MDHEN and CDR2 is SYDVKM. Trimming removed 5 bases from V and 0 bases from J; junction bases left unmatched: 9. The CDR3 is made up of 16 amino acids. The CDR3 reads CASSPSTGSMNTEAFF. CDR3 sequence (DNA): TGTGCCAGCAGTCCATCGACAGGGAGCATGAACACTGAAGCTTTCTTT.

The rearrangement links TRBV6-6 to TRBJ1-1; 8 nucleotides line up with TRBD1. The CDR3 sequence is 16 residues long. V lost 1 base, J lost 3 bases, and 7 bases stayed unmatched. In germline, CDR1 is MNHNY, CDR2 SVGAGI (reference sequence). The DNA for the CDR3 is TGTGCCAGCAGTTACTGGACAGGGCCTCAGCACACTGAAGCTTTCTTT. It is translated as CASSYWTGPQHTEAFF.

The chain employs TRBV6-5 and TRBJ1-6; no firm D call. The germline V and J ends were trimmed by 0 bases and 7 bases, with 10 bases remaining between them. The length of the CDR3 is 15 residues. Germline loops: CDR1 MNHEY, CDR2 SVGAGI. DNA for the CDR3: TGTGCCAGCAGTTACTCACTTCCCCCAAATTCACCCCTCCACTTT. Protein product: CASSYSLPPNSPLHF.

CDR3 coding DNA: TGTGCCAGCACCGACGGGACTGGGTATAATTCACCCCTCCACTTT. Its protein is CASTDGTGYNSPLHF. The chain employs TRBV7-9 and TRBJ1-6; a possible D gene is TRBD1 (5 bases). Germline-derived CDR1 and CDR2 are SEHNR and FQNEAQ (reference sequence). The CDR3 has 15 amino acids. V lost 7 bases, J lost 4 bases, and 14 bases lay in between. Drawing the rest from reference TRBV7-9 and TRBJ1-6, the complete variable domain is DTGVSQNPRHKITKRGQNVTFRCDPISEHNRLYWYRQTLGQGPEFLTYFQNEAQLEKSRLLSDRFSAERPKGSFSTLEIQRTEQGDSAMYLCASTDGTGYNSPLHFGNGTRLTVT.

V and J are TRBV5-1 and TRBJ2-1; the D gene is possibly TRBD2 (6 bases). The CDR3 covers 15 residues. The germline V gene has CDR1 SGHRS and CDR2 YFSETQ. Trimming took 0 bases from V and 3 from J, leaving 10 bases between them. The CDR3 nucleotides are TGCGCCAGCAGCTTGGAGCTGGGGGGCTACAATGAGCAGTTCTTC. It specifies CASSLELGGYNEQFF.

The genes are TRBV24-1 and TRBJ2-2, with D maybe TRBD1 (5 bases). The CDR3 loop spans 12 amino acids. Germline V gene data show CDR1 as KGHDR and CDR2 as SFDVKD. V lost 10 bases and J lost 6, with 11 bases in between. The CDR3 region has the DNA TGTGCCACAGGGGCCTGGCCCGGGGAGCTGTTTTTT. It translates to CATGAWPGELFF.

This sequence joins TRBV7-8 and TRBJ2-7; weak D call: TRBD2 (7 bases). V lost 5 bases, J lost 7 bases, and 15 bases lay in between. The CDR3 is made up of 13 amino acids. Per germline, CDR1 SGHVS and CDR2 FQNEAQ. The CDR3 spells CASSRRGAGEQYF. In DNA form, the CDR3 reads TGTGCCAGCAGCCGCCGGGGGGCGGGGGAGCAGTACTTC.

The rearrangement uses TRBV7-2 and TRBJ1-5, with 7 bases identical to TRBD1. Germline-derived CDR1 and CDR2 are SGHTA and FQGNSA. The CDR3 length is 14 residues. The V gene end was trimmed by 6 bases and the J gene end by 9 bases; junction bases not matched to a gene: 11. The CDR3 DNA is TGTGCCAGCAGTCCTCAGGGGGGGACTTCGCCCCAGCATTTT. Translation: CASSPQGGTSPQHF.

This chain links TRBV4-1 with TRBJ1-4, with D perhaps matching TRBD1 (5 bases). The germline V gene has CDR1 MGHRA and CDR2 YSYEKL. The CDR3 loop spans 15 amino acids. V was cut by 2 bases and J by 4 bases, with 11 bases left in between. The CDR3 sequence: CASSQNEGSNEKLFF. The CDR3, as DNA: TGCGCCAGCAGCCAAAATGAGGGGAGTAATGAAAAACTGTTTTTT.